Below, 26 T cell receptor beta chains from the same sample are listed, as sequenced in a study of cytomegalovirus exposure and HLA in healthy donors. Researchers ran the PCR with 60 Vbeta and 13 Jbeta primers. Assay used: immunoSEQ multiplex PCR; TCRdb lists only in-frame clones, some missing. The repertoire consists of about 93,000 clones, with around four fifths occurring once and the leading ten covering over 3%. Sequencing used PBMCs. Every receptor here comes from a woman aged 40 to 55 in good health and CMV-seronegative.

V is TRBV19 and J is TRBJ1-5; no clear D. CDR3 length: 12 amino acids. Germline V gene data show CDR1 as LNHDA and CDR2 as SQIVND (reference sequence). Trimming cost V 3 bases and J 5 bases, with 5 bases left between them. The CDR3 region is CASSIGYQPQHF. As DNA, the CDR3 is TGTGCCAGTAGTATTGGCTATCAGCCCCAGCATTTT.

This sequence joins TRBV18 and TRBJ2-1, with 14 nucleotides matching TRBD2. J gave up 5 bases and V 6 bases, and 3 bases lay outside the gene matches. The length of the CDR3 is 15 residues. CDR1 is KGHSH, CDR2 LQKENI, per germline. The CDR3 region has the DNA TGTGCCAGCTCCGGGACTAGCGGGAGTCACAATGAGCAGTTCTTC. Translation: CASSGTSGSHNEQFF.

The genes are TRBV2 and TRBJ2-5; 7 nucleotides align to TRBD2. With 8 bases clipped from V and 3 bases from J, the junction kept 9 bases outside the gene matches. CDR1 and CDR2 (germline): SNHLY, FYNNEI. There are 14 residues in the CDR3. The CDR3, as DNA: TGTGCCAGCGGAGGGAGGGGAGGGGAAGAGACCCAGTACTTC. Residues: CASGGRGGEETQYF.

This chain uses TRBV5-1 with TRBJ1-2; 9 bases line up with TRBD1. This CDR3 comprises 15 residues. V shed 1 base, J shed 8 bases, and the junction held 9 bases outside the gene matches. CDR1 and CDR2 from the germline V gene are SGHRS and YFSETQ. The CDR3 sequence: CASSLFLGQGHGYTF. CDR3 coding DNA: TGCGCCAGCAGCTTGTTTCTGGGACAGGGCCACGGCTACACCTTC.

Concerning this clone itself: Compared with germline, one end of the junction differs, possibly owing to a read error. V gene TRBV20-1 combines with J gene TRBJ1-2, with 7 bases that match TRBD1. The CDR3 is made up of 9 amino acids. Germline CDR1 and CDR2: DFQATT and SNEGSKA (reference sequence). This chain's CDR3 is CSARSGQDF. The CDR3 coding sequence is TGCAGTGCTAGAAGTGGACAGGACTTC.

This rearrangement joins TRBV6-1 to TRBJ2-1; the match to TRBD2 covers 9 bases. The trim removed 6 bases at V and 7 bases at J, leaving 10 bases unmatched. Germline V gene lookup returns CDR1 MNHNS and CDR2 SASEGT. The length of the CDR3 is 15 residues. The CDR3 region has the DNA TGTGCCAGCAGGGTGGGGGGGACTAGCCGAAATGAGCAGTTCTTC. Translation: CASRVGGTSRNEQFF.

Here the CDR3 reads CASSPPGQGARKQYF. CDR3 DNA: TGTGCCAGCAGTCCTCCGGGACAGGGGGCGCGAAAGCAGTACTTC. V usage is TRBV5-4 and J usage is TRBJ2-7; the match to TRBD1 covers 12 bases. The V gene's germline CDR1 is SGHNT and CDR2 YYREEE (reference sequence). This CDR3 has 15 amino acids. V lost 5 bases and J lost 8; bases outside the gene matches: 11.

The chain links TRBV28 to TRBJ2-5; 8 nucleotides match TRBD1. The CDR3 has 14 amino acids. V shed 5 bases and J 2 bases; nucleotides not matched to a gene: 4. Per germline, CDR1 MDHEN and CDR2 SYDVKM. CDR3 amino acids: CASSTRQGQETQYF. CDR3 bases: TGTGCCAGCAGTACCCGACAGGGGCAAGAGACCCAGTACTTC.

The chain links TRBV7-6 to TRBJ2-7; D is unclear. Trimming removed 7 bases at V and 0 bases at J, with 10 bases between. CDR1 is SGHVS, CDR2 FNYEAQ, per germline. CDR3 size: 13 residues. The CDR3 bases are TGTGCCAGCACGCCAGTTGGCTCCTACGAGCAGTACTTC. Translating it yields CASTPVGSYEQYF. Based on the CDR3 plus reference TRBV7-6 and TRBJ2-7, the full variable domain is GAGVSQSPRYKVTKRGQDVALRCDPISGHVSLYWYRQALGQGPEFLTYFNYEAQQDKSGLPNDRFSAERPEGSISTLTIQRTEQRDSAMYRCASTPVGSYEQYFGPGTRLTVT.

The rearrangement links TRBV5-1 to TRBJ2-3, with 11 bases matching TRBD2. The CDR3 has 15 residues. From germline, CDR1 is SGHRS and CDR2 YFSETQ. After removal of 4 bases from V and 3 bases from J, the junction contained 4 bases not matched to a gene. The CDR3 DNA reads TGCGCCAGCAGCGTTTTAGCGGGAGGGACAGATACGCAGTATTTT. It encodes CASSVLAGGTDTQYF. Full variable domain (missing parts from reference TRBV5-1 and TRBJ2-3): KAGVTQTPRYLIKTRGQQVTLSCSPISGHRSVSWYQQTPGQGLQFLFEYFSETQRNKGNFPGRFSGRQFSNSRSEMNVSTLELGDSALYLCASSVLAGGTDTQYFGPGTRLTVL.

This clone has a single count. This chain uses TRBV9 with TRBJ1-1; a possible D gene is TRBD1 (5 bases). The V gene's germline CDR1 is SGDLS and CDR2 YYNGEE. Trimming left V 4 bases short and J 2 bases short, with 15 bases between. This CDR3 has 15 residues. The CDR3 reads CASSQDEGANTEAFF. DNA of the CDR3: TGTGCCAGCAGCCAGGATGAAGGGGCCAACACTGAAGCTTTCTTT. The complete variable domain, with remaining parts taken from reference TRBV9 and TRBJ1-1, reads DSGVTQTPKHLITATGQRVTLRCSPRSGDLSVYWYQQSLDQGLQFLIQYYNGEERAKGNILERFSAQQFPDLHSELNLSSLELGDSALYFCASSQDEGANTEAFFGQGTRLTVV.

V usage is TRBV7-9 and J usage is TRBJ2-4; 12 bases are a match to TRBD1. This CDR3 contains 15 residues. Germline CDR1 is SEHNR and CDR2 is FQNEAQ (reference sequence). V dropped 5 bases and J dropped 5; count of bases not matched to a gene: 4. CDR3 DNA: TGTGCCAGCAGCAGGGACAGGGGGCATGAAAACATTCAGTACTTC. Translation: CASSRDRGHENIQYF.

The rearrangement links TRBV27 to TRBJ1-2; TRBD1 might be the D (6 bases). The V gene's germline CDR1 is MNHEY and CDR2 SMNVEV (reference sequence). The CDR3 is 14 residues long. Trimming removed 3 bases from V and 6 bases from J, with 14 bases in between. The CDR3 sequence is CASSFSQGLDGYTF. CDR3 coding DNA: TGTGCCAGCAGTTTCAGCCAGGGGTTAGATGGCTACACCTTC.

This chain links TRBV5-1 with TRBJ2-5; TRBD2 agrees at 8 bases. This CDR3 spans 15 amino acids. Germline CDR1 reads SGHRS; CDR2 reads YFSETQ. The trim removed 4 bases at V and 6 bases at J, leaving 11 bases unmatched. CDR3 DNA sequence: TGCGCCAGCAGCGATCTTGCGGGGGGCGGGCAGACCCAGTACTTC. It encodes CASSDLAGGGQTQYF.

This chain links TRBV28 with TRBJ2-5; D gene unclear. The DNA end lines up better with TRBJ2-7; the J call may be wrong. CDR1 is MDHEN, CDR2 SYDVKM, per germline. This CDR3 is built from 12 residues. The DNA for the CDR3 is TGTGCCAGCAGTTATCTCTCCTACGAGCAGTACTTC. Residues: CASSYLSYEQYF.

About this clone: At the DNA level, this CDR3 is encoded by other sequences in the same sample as well. V usage is TRBV5-4 and J usage is TRBJ2-7, with no clear D. Germline CDR1 and CDR2: SGHNT and YYREEE (reference sequence). The length of the CDR3 is 15 residues. V lost 1 base to trimming and J lost 1 base, with 12 bases between them. As DNA, the CDR3 is TGTGCCAGCAGCTTGTTGGTGGCTGCTTCCTACGAGCAGTACTTC. Protein: CASSLLVAASYEQYF. Full variable domain (missing parts from reference TRBV5-4 and TRBJ2-7): ETGVTQSPTHLIKTRGQQVTLRCSSQSGHNTVSWYQQALGQGPQFIFQYYREEENGRGNFPPRFSGLQFPNYSSELNVNALELDDSALYLCASSLLVAASYEQYFGPGTRLTVT.

J is TRBJ2-1 and V is TRBV13; TRBD1 is a possible D gene (5 bases). Between the trimmed V and J ends, which lost 4 bases and 0 bases, there was a span of 13 bases. CDR1 and CDR2 from the germline V gene are PRHDT and FYEKMQ (reference sequence). The CDR3 totals 16 residues. The CDR3 nucleotides read TGTGCCAGCAGCTCCCGGACACCGGGCTCCTACAATGAGCAGTTCTTC. It yields the protein CASSSRTPGSYNEQFF.

The chain has TRBV6-5 and TRBJ1-2; D remains ambiguous. This CDR3 is built from 13 residues. Deletions cut 2 bases from V and 8 bases from J, with 12 bases between. Germline loops: CDR1 MNHEY, CDR2 SVGAGI. The CDR3: CASSYLTYHGYTF. As DNA, the CDR3 is TGTGCCAGCAGTTACCTGACATATCACGGCTACACCTTC.

This chain uses TRBV7-2 with TRBJ2-7; perhaps TRBD2 as D (5 bases). This CDR3 has 15 residues. CDR1 SGHTA and CDR2 FQGNSA come from the germline V gene. Trimming took 5 bases from V and 5 from J, leaving 19 bases between them. DNA of the CDR3: TGTGCCAGCAGCCGCAAGCAGGTTCCCGGGGACGAGCAGTACTTC. As protein: CASSRKQVPGDEQYF.

This clone was seen only a few times. This chain joins TRBV7-9 and TRBJ2-3, with 10 bases that match TRBD1. The CDR3 is 15 residues long. Looked up from germline, CDR1 is SEHNR and CDR2 is FQNEAQ (reference sequence). The V and J ends lost 5 bases and 1 base, in that order; junction bases with no gene match: 3. DNA of the CDR3: TGTGCCAGCAGCGACGGGACAGGGGGCACAGATACGCAGTATTTT. Its translation: CASSDGTGGTDTQYF.

The V and J genes are TRBV9 and TRBJ1-1; D not resolved. Trimming took 0 bases from V and 4 from J, leaving 16 bases between them. From germline, CDR1 is SGDLS and CDR2 YYNGEE. The CDR3 contains 16 residues. The CDR3 loop reads CASSVGPSPRSTEAFF. Here the CDR3 DNA reads TGTGCCAGCAGCGTAGGTCCCTCCCCGAGGAGCACTGAAGCTTTCTTT.

The chain has TRBV27 and TRBJ2-3; 14 nucleotides line up with TRBD2. Germline V gene lookup returns CDR1 MNHEY and CDR2 SMNVEV (reference sequence). The trim removed 7 bases at V and 5 bases at J, leaving 8 bases unmatched. The CDR3 covers 16 residues. CDR3 sequence reads: CASTATSGRAIDTQYF. Written as DNA, the CDR3 is TGTGCCAGCACCGCGACTAGCGGGAGGGCTATAGATACGCAGTATTTT.

The chain combines TRBV18 with TRBJ2-7; 9 nucleotides agree with TRBD2. V dropped 3 bases and J dropped 5; count of bases not matched to a gene: 11. The CDR3 is made up of 16 amino acids. Per the germline V gene, CDR1 is KGHSH and CDR2 is LQKENI. CDR3: CASSPRSGLAIHEQYF. CDR3 nucleotides: TGTGCCAGCTCACCTCGATCGGGACTAGCAATCCACGAGCAGTACTTC. The whole variable domain, remainder taken from reference TRBV18 and TRBJ2-7, is NAGVMQNPRHLVRRRGQEARLRCSPMKGHSHVYWYRQLPEEGLKFMVYLQKENIIDESGMPKERFSAEFPKEGPSILRIQQVVRGDSAAYFCASSPRSGLAIHEQYFGPGTRLTVT.

This clone was detected once. The chain joins TRBV28 to TRBJ1-1; 7 nucleotides match TRBD1. The CDR3 is 14 amino acids. V gave up 3 bases and J gave up 6 bases; unmatched junction bases: 7. Germline V gene lookup returns CDR1 MDHEN and CDR2 SYDVKM. CDR3 in amino acids: CASSLVLGTAEAFF. The CDR3 DNA is TGTGCCAGCAGTTTGGTCCTAGGGACAGCTGAAGCTTTCTTT. The complete variable domain, with remaining parts taken from reference TRBV28 and TRBJ1-1, reads DVKVTQSSRYLVKRTGEKVFLECVQDMDHENMFWYRQDPGLGLRLIYFSYDVKMKEKGDIPEGYSVSREKKERFSLILESASTNQTSMYLCASSLVLGTAEAFFGQGTRLTVV.

This chain uses TRBV5-1 with TRBJ2-5; 10 positions match TRBD1. The germline gives CDR1 SGHRS, CDR2 YFSETQ. The CDR3 sequence is 17 residues long. V lost 0 bases, J lost 0 bases, and 5 bases stayed unmatched. As DNA, the CDR3 is TGCGCCAGCAGCTTGGCTCTGGGACAGGGGTACCAAGAGACCCAGTACTTC. Protein sequence: CASSLALGQGYQETQYF.

This clone has only a few counts. The chain combines TRBV5-8 with TRBJ1-5; TRBD1 might be the D (5 bases). Per germline, CDR1 SGHTS and CDR2 YDEGEE. The CDR3 runs to 12 residues. Trimming pared 2 bases from V and 10 bases from J, leaving 10 bases between. The CDR3 DNA reads as TGTGCCAGCAGCTTTCTGCAGGGCCCCCAGCATTTT. Translation gives CASSFLQGPQHF.